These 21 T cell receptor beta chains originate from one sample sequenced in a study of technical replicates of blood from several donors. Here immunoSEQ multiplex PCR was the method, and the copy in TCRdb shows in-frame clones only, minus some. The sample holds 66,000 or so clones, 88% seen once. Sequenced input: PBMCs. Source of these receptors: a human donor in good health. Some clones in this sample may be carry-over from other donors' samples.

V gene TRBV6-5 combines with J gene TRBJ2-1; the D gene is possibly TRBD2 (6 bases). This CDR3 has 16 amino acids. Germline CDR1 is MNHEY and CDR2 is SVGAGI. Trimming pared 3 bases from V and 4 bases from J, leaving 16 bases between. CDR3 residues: CASSYPGSAGYNEQFF. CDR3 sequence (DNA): TGTGCCAGCAGTTATCCCGGCTCAGCGGGTTACAATGAGCAGTTCTTC.

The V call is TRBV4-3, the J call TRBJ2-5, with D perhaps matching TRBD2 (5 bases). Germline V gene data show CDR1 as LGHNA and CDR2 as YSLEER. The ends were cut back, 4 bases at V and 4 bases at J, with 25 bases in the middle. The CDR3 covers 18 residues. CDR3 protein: CASSLQYPPRGPGETQYF. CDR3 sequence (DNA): TGCGCCAGCAGCCTACAATACCCCCCGAGAGGGCCGGGAGAGACCCAGTACTTC.

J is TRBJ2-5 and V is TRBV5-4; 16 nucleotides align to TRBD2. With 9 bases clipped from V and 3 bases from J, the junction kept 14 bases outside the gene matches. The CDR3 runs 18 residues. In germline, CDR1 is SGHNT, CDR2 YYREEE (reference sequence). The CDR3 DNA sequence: TGTGCCATTGGGACTAGCGGGGGGGTAGGAATATCTGAAGAGACCCAGTACTTC. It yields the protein CAIGTSGGVGISEETQYF.

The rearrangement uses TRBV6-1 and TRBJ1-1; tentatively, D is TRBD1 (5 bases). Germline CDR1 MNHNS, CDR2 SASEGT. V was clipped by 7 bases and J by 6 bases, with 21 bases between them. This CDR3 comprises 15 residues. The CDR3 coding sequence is TGTGCCAGCACCGACTTTTCGGTCCCCAGGGCTGAAGCTTTCTTT. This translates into CASTDFSVPRAEAFF.

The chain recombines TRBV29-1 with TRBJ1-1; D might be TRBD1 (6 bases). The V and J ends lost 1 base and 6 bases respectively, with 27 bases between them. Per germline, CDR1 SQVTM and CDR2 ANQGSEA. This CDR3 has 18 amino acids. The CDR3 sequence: CSVEGVMVGAVSRSEAFF. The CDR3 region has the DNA TGCAGCGTTGAAGGAGTAATGGTGGGGGCGGTCAGTCGGTCTGAAGCTTTCTTT.

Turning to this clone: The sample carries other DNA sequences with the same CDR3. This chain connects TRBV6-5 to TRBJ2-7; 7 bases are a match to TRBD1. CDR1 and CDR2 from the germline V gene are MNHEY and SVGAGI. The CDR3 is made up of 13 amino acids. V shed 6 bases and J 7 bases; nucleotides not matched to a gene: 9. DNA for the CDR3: TGTGCCAGCAGAGGGGGACAGTCGAAAGAGCAGTACTTC. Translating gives CASRGGQSKEQYF.

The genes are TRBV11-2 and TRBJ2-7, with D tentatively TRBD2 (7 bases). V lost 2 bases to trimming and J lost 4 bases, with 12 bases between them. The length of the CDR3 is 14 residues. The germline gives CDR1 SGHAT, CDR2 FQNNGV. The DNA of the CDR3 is TGTGCCAGCAGCTTAAAGGGGGGACTATACGAGCAGTACTTC. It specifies CASSLKGGLYEQYF.

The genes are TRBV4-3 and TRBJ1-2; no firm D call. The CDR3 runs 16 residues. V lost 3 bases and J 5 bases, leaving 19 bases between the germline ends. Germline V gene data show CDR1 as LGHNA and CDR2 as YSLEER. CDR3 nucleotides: TGCGCCAGCAGCCAGACGAGGGCCATTAGGGCATATGGCTACACCTTC. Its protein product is CASSQTRAIRAYGYTF.

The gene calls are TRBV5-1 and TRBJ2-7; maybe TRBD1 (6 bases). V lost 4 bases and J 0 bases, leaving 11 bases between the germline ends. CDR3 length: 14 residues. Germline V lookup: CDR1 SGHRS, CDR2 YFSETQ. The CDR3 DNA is TGCGCCAGCAGCCCCCGGGACAACTCCTACGAGCAGTACTTC. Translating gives CASSPRDNSYEQYF.

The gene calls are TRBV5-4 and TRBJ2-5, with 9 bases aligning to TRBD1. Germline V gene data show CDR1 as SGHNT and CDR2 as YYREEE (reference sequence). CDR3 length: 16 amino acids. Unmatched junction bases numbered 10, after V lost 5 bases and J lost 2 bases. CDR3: CASRETGGAGQETQYF. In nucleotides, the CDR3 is TGTGCCAGCAGGGAAACAGGGGGCGCGGGGCAAGAGACCCAGTACTTC.

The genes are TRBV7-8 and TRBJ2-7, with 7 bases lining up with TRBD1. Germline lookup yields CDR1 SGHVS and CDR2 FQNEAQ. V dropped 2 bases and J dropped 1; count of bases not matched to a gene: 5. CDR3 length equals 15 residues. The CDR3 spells CASSLLQGMSYEQYF. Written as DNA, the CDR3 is TGTGCCAGCAGCTTACTACAGGGGATGTCCTACGAGCAGTACTTC.

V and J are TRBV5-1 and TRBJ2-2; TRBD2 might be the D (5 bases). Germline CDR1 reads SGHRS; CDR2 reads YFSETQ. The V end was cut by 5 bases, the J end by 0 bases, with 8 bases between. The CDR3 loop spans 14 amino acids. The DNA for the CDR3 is TGCGCCAGCAGTAGCGCCACGAACACCGGGGAGCTGTTTTTT. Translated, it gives CASSSATNTGELFF.

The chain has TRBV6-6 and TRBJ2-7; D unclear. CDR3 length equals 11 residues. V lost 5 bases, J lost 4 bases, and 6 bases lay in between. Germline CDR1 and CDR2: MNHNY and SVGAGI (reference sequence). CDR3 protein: CASSQEYEQYF. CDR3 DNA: TGTGCCAGCAGTCAGGAATACGAGCAGTACTTC.

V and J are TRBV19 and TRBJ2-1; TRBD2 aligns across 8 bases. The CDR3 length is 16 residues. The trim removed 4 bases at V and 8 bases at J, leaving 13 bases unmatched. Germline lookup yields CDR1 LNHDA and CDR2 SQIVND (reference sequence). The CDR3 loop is CASSTTLAVMGYEQFF. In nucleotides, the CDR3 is TGTGCCAGTAGTACCACACTAGCGGTTATGGGGTATGAGCAGTTCTTC.

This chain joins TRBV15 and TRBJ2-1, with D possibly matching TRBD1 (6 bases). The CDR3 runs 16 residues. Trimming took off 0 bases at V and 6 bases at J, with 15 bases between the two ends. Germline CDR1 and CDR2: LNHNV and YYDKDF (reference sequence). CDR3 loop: CATSREWWGQLNEQFF. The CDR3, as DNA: TGTGCCACCAGCAGAGAGTGGTGGGGGCAGCTCAATGAGCAGTTCTTC.

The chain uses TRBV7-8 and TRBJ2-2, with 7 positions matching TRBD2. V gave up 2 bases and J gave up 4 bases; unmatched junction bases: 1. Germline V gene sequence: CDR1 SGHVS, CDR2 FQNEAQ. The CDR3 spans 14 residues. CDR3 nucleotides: TGTGCCAGCAGCTTATCTAGCGGCACCGGGGAGCTGTTTTTT. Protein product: CASSLSSGTGELFF. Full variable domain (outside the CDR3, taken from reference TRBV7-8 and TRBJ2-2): GAGVSQSPRYKVAKRGQDVALRCDPISGHVSLFWYQQALGQGPEFLTYFQNEAQLDKSGLPSDRFFAERPEGSVSTLKIQRTQQEDSAVYLCASSLSSGTGELFFGEGSRLTVL.

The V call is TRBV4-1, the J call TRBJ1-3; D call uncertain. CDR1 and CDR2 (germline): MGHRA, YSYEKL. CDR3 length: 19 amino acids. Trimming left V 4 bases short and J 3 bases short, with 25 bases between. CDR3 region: CASSLARNPTRFGGNTIYF. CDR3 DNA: TGCGCCAGCAGCCTAGCCCGCAATCCGACGCGATTTGGTGGAAACACCATATATTTT.

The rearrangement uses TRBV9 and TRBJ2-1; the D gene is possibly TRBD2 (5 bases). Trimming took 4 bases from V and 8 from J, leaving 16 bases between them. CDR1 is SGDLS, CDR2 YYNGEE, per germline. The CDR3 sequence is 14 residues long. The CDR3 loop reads CASSTPGRDDEQFF. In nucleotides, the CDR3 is TGTGCCAGCAGCACCCCGGGAAGAGACGATGAGCAGTTCTTC.

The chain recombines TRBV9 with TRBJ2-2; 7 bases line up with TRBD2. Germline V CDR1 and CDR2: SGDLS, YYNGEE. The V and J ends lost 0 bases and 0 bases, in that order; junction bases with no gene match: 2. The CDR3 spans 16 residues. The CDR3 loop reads CASSVGLASNTGELFF. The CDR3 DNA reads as TGTGCCAGCAGCGTAGGACTAGCATCGAACACCGGGGAGCTGTTTTTT.

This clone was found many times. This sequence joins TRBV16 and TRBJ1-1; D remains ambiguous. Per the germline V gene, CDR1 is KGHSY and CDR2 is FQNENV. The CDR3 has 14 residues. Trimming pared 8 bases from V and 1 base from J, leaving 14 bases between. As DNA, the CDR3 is TGTGCCAGCGCCAGGTCCCAGCCGAACACTGAAGCTTTCTTT. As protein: CASARSQPNTEAFF.

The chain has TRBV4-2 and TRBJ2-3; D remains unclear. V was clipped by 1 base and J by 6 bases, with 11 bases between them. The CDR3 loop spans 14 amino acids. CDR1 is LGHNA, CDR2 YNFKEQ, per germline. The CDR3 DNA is TGTGCCAGCAGCCAAGCGACGGGTGCCGATACGCAGTATTTT. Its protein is CASSQATGADTQYF.